The 24 T cell receptor beta chains below were found in one sample sequenced in a study of shared clonotypes between healthy human individuals. Repertoires were generated with immunoSEQ multiplex PCR, while TCRdb's copy carries only in-frame clones and drops some. The sample records 400,000 to 550,000 clones, 79% being singletons. The sample was PBMCs. These receptors all come from a woman between 40 and 50 years old in good health. Some clones in this sample may be carry-over from other donors' samples.

This chain connects TRBV7-9 to TRBJ2-1; 9 bases fit TRBD2. This CDR3 spans 14 amino acids. Germline V gives CDR1 SEHNR, CDR2 FQNEAQ (reference sequence). The junction had 1 base not matched to a gene; V was cut back by 1 base and J by 6 bases. CDR3 residues: CASSLGLAANEQFF. The CDR3 DNA reads TGTGCCAGCAGCTTAGGACTAGCGGCCAATGAGCAGTTCTTC.

The rearrangement joins TRBV20-1 to TRBJ2-5; D may correspond to TRBD1 or TRBD2 (5 bases each). The V end lost 0 bases, the J end lost 6 bases, and 5 bases lay between the germline ends. CDR3 size: 11 residues. In germline, CDR1 is DFQATT, CDR2 SNEGSKA (reference sequence). The CDR3 here is CSAREGQTQYF. DNA for the CDR3: TGCAGTGCTAGAGAGGGACAGACCCAGTACTTC.

The V gene is TRBV7-9, the J gene TRBJ2-3; 12 nucleotides agree with TRBD2. The J segment lost 4 bases and the V segment lost 5 bases, leaving 4 bases of the junction unmatched. This CDR3 has 15 residues. The V gene's germline CDR1 is SEHNR and CDR2 FQNEAQ (reference sequence). This CDR3 is CASSPPSGGADTQYF. The CDR3 DNA follows: TGTGCCAGCAGCCCCCCTAGCGGGGGGGCAGATACGCAGTATTTT.

This rearrangement joins TRBV23-1 to TRBJ1-2; no definite D call. Being an ORF, TRBV23-1 has a function that is uncertain. The CDR3 covers 10 residues. Trimming removed 4 bases from V and 8 bases from J, with 5 bases in between. In nucleotides, the CDR3 is TGCGCCAGCAGTCCGGGGGGCTACACCTTC. Protein product: CASSPGGYTF.

This rearrangement joins TRBV7-3 to TRBJ2-2, with D perhaps TRBD2 (6 bases). Germline V lookup: CDR1 SGHTA, CDR2 FQGTGA. The CDR3 loop spans 16 amino acids. Deletions cut 0 bases from V and 5 bases from J, with 13 bases between. The CDR3 loop reads CASSLTGGDRTGELFF. In nucleotides, the CDR3 is TGTGCCAGCAGCTTAACCGGGGGTGACAGAACCGGGGAGCTGTTTTTT. Full variable domain (outside the CDR3, taken from reference TRBV7-3 and TRBJ2-2): GAGVSQTPSNKVTEKGKYVELRCDPISGHTALYWYRQSLGQGPEFLIYFQGTGAADDSGLPNDRFFAVRPEGSVSTLKIQRTERGDSAVYLCASSLTGGDRTGELFFGEGSRLTVL.

About this clone: Additional DNA sequences in this sample encode the identical CDR3. The chain carries TRBV18 and TRBJ1-1; the D is unclear. The CDR3 runs 13 residues. The germline V and J ends were trimmed by 2 bases and 3 bases, with 7 bases remaining between them. Germline CDR1 and CDR2: KGHSH and LQKENI. The CDR3 here is CASSPGKDTEAFF. The CDR3, as DNA: TGTGCCAGCTCACCAGGGAAGGACACTGAAGCTTTCTTT.

V and J are TRBV29-1 and TRBJ2-2; the D gene is possibly TRBD2 (5 bases). V shed 5 bases and J shed 3 bases, with 13 bases lying between them. There are 14 residues in the CDR3. Germline V gene sequence: CDR1 SQVTM, CDR2 ANQGSEA. The CDR3 DNA reads as TGCAGCGTTTTCGGTCTAGCCGACACCGGGGAGCTGTTTTTT. Protein sequence: CSVFGLADTGELFF.

In this sample, this clone turned up a few times. The V gene is TRBV7-2, the J gene TRBJ2-7, with D possibly called TRBD1 or TRBD2 (5 bases each). V was shortened by 2 bases and J by 0 bases, with 14 bases between the two germline ends. The CDR3 spans 16 residues. Germline V gene sequence: CDR1 SGHTA, CDR2 FQGNSA. CDR3 amino acids: CASSLTGGSPSYEQYF. The CDR3 DNA follows: TGTGCCAGCAGCTTAACAGGCGGGTCACCCTCCTACGAGCAGTACTTC.

This chain joins TRBV7-2 and TRBJ2-1; 9 positions agree with TRBD2. The germline V gene has CDR1 SGHTA and CDR2 FQGNSA. V shed 1 base and J 3 bases; nucleotides not matched to a gene: 1. The CDR3 sequence is 15 residues long. Here the CDR3 DNA reads TGTGCCAGCAGCTTAGTAGCGGGAGACTACAATGAGCAGTTCTTC. This codes for CASSLVAGDYNEQFF. The full variable domain, its missing parts supplied by reference TRBV7-2 and TRBJ2-1, is GAGVSQSPSNKVTEKGKDVELRCDPISGHTALYWYRQSLGQGLEFLIYFQGNSAPDKSGLPSDRFSAERTGGSVSTLTIQRTQQEDSAVYLCASSLVAGDYNEQFFGPGTRLTVL.

The chain joins TRBV6-1 to TRBJ1-1; 7 nucleotides align to TRBD1. This CDR3 has 13 amino acids. V lost 8 bases and J lost 4; bases outside the gene matches: 7. The germline V gene has CDR1 MNHNS and CDR2 SASEGT. The CDR3 sequence is CASHMTGSTEAFF. The CDR3, as DNA: TGTGCCAGCCATATGACAGGGAGCACTGAAGCTTTCTTT.

This clone has just a few counts. The chain uses TRBV5-1 and TRBJ2-2; TRBD1 aligns across 9 bases. The V gene's germline CDR1 is SGHRS and CDR2 YFSETQ. CDR3 length: 17 residues. The V gene end was trimmed by 2 bases and the J gene end by 3 bases; junction bases not matched to a gene: 8. CDR3 residues: CASSLQPWTGDTGELFF. The CDR3 coding sequence is TGCGCCAGCAGCTTACAACCGTGGACAGGGGACACCGGGGAGCTGTTTTTT.

The V and J genes are TRBV7-2 and TRBJ2-7; 8 bases align to TRBD1. CDR1 is SGHTA and CDR2 is FQGNSA in the germline V gene. This CDR3 spans 16 amino acids. V lost 1 base and J lost 0; bases outside the gene matches: 5. Here the CDR3 reads CASSLGDRFSSYEQYF. In DNA form, the CDR3 reads TGTGCCAGCAGCTTAGGGGACAGGTTCAGCTCCTACGAGCAGTACTTC.

V is TRBV2 and J is TRBJ2-1; D is unresolved. The CDR3 runs to 13 residues. V lost 4 bases and J lost 8, with 12 bases in between. Germline loops: CDR1 SNHLY, CDR2 FYNNEI. CDR3 region: CASSVEIGDEQFF. The CDR3 region has the DNA TGTGCCAGCAGTGTAGAGATAGGTGATGAGCAGTTCTTC.

This CDR3 reads CASSGPLNTEAFF. CDR3 DNA sequence: TGTGCCAGCTCAGGGCCATTGAACACTGAAGCTTTCTTT. The chain has TRBV18 and TRBJ1-1; D unresolved. Looked up from germline, CDR1 is KGHSH and CDR2 is LQKENI. Trimming removed 5 bases from V and 0 bases from J, with 7 bases in between. This CDR3 has 13 amino acids. Looking up the rest from reference TRBV18 and TRBJ1-1 gives the full variable domain: NAGVMQNPRHLVRRRGQEARLRCSPMKGHSHVYWYRQLPEEGLKFMVYLQKENIIDESGMPKERFSAEFPKEGPSILRIQQVVRGDSAAYFCASSGPLNTEAFFGQGTRLTVV.

This chain links TRBV6-4 with TRBJ2-1; a possible D gene is TRBD1 (5 bases). Deletions cut 5 bases from V and 0 bases from J, with 14 bases between. This CDR3 is built from 16 residues. Germline V CDR1 and CDR2: MRHNA, SNTAGT. Here the CDR3 reads CASSPIQADSYNEQFF. Written as DNA, the CDR3 is TGTGCCAGCAGTCCTATACAGGCCGACTCCTACAATGAGCAGTTCTTC.

This chain uses TRBV14 with TRBJ2-2; no reliable D call. Per the germline V gene, CDR1 is SGHDN and CDR2 is FVKESK. CDR3 length: 13 residues. The V end lost 6 bases, the J end lost 1 base, and 6 bases lay between the germline ends. The CDR3 loop reads CASSRKNTGELFF. In DNA, the CDR3 is TGTGCCAGCAGTCGGAAGAACACCGGGGAGCTGTTTTTT.

The chain has TRBV5-1 and TRBJ2-7, with TRBD1 as a possible D gene (5 bases). Trimming removed 0 bases at V and 2 bases at J, with 9 bases between. This CDR3 region has 14 residues. Germline V gene sequence: CDR1 SGHRS, CDR2 YFSETQ. The CDR3 region is CASSLDRFAYEQYF. In DNA, the CDR3 is TGCGCCAGCAGCTTGGACAGGTTCGCCTACGAGCAGTACTTC.

The chain is built from TRBV28 and TRBJ1-2, with D hard to call. This CDR3 is 14 amino acids long. Germline-derived CDR1 and CDR2 are MDHEN and SYDVKM. V lost 5 bases to trimming and J lost 3 bases, with 13 bases between them. CDR3 loop: CASSPPGRDYGYTF. DNA of the CDR3: TGTGCCAGCAGTCCCCCGGGGAGGGACTATGGCTACACCTTC.

This clone has a count of ten or more. This sequence joins TRBV4-2 and TRBJ1-2; no definite D call. CDR1 is LGHNA, CDR2 YNFKEQ, per germline. The V end was cut by 0 bases, the J end by 3 bases, with 14 bases between. The CDR3 covers 16 residues. The CDR3 sequence: CASSQDGRVGHYGYTF. DNA of the CDR3: TGTGCCAGCAGCCAAGATGGGAGGGTGGGTCACTATGGCTACACCTTC.

This chain joins TRBV30 and TRBJ2-5; 14 positions match TRBD2. The CDR3 sequence is 15 residues long. J lost 5 bases, V lost 2 bases, and 4 bases had no gene match. CDR1 GTSNPN and CDR2 SVGIG come from the germline V gene (reference sequence). The CDR3 nucleotides read TGTGCCTGGAGTCCGGGACTAGCGGGAGCGGAGACCCAGTACTTC. Translating gives CAWSPGLAGAETQYF.

The chain couples TRBV1 to TRBJ2-5; the table's D call, TRBD2, has no DNA check behind it. The end of the DNA is better explained by TRBJ2-7, so the J call may be wrong. TRBV1 is termed a pseudogene. CDR3 length: 17 amino acids. This chain's CDR3 is CTSSQGTSGTSSYEQYF. The CDR3 DNA reads as TGCACCAGCAGCCAGGGGACTAGCGGGACCAGCTCCTACGAGCAGTACTTC.

V is TRBV27 and J is TRBJ2-3, with 9 bases matching TRBD2. V lost 5 bases and J lost 0; bases outside the gene matches: 0. The CDR3 contains 14 residues. Germline V lookup: CDR1 MNHEY, CDR2 SMNVEV (reference sequence). The CDR3 DNA sequence: TGTGCCAGCAGTCTAGCGGGGAGCACAGATACGCAGTATTTT. Amino acids: CASSLAGSTDTQYF.

This clone occurred many times. At the DNA level, this CDR3 is encoded by other sequences in the same sample as well. The chain combines TRBV4-2 with TRBJ1-2; 7 bases fit TRBD1. The germline gives CDR1 LGHNA, CDR2 YNFKEQ. This CDR3 has 13 residues. Trimming at V came to 5 bases and at J to 5 bases, leaving 5 bases not matched to a gene. The CDR3 coding sequence is TGTGCCAGCAGCGGACAGGATATGTATGGCTACACCTTC. It yields the protein CASSGQDMYGYTF.

This rearrangement joins TRBV10-3 to TRBJ1-4; unclear D gene. V was pared by 5 bases and J by 8 bases, with 9 bases between. CDR1 ENHRY and CDR2 SYGVKD come from the germline V gene. CDR3 length equals 12 residues. The CDR3 DNA follows: TGTGCCATCAGTCAAGAAGGCGAAAAACTGTTTTTT. Protein: CAISQEGEKLFF.